This T cell receptor (beta chain) originates from a study of blood T cell repertoires in COVID-19. Study information: Specimens from acute and convalescent COVID-19 originated in the United States, Italy and Spain. PBMCs, B-cell-depleted T cells, or T cells provided the cDNA or gDNA that made up the material.

This clone is a singleton in its sample. The CDR3 has 15 residues. V lost 1 base, J lost 7 bases, and 14 bases lay in between. CDR1 SGHRS and CDR2 YFSETQ come from the germline V gene. In the original workflow: From reference gene primer amplification, estimates of nucleated cell counts were derived. Profiling relied on immunoSEQ multiplex PCR, and the TCRdb table lists in-frame clones only, not all of them. That table gives V, J and clone size, and the DNA gave D and trimming. The sample consists of 60,000 to 85,000 clones, roughly 84% of them appearing once. The rearrangement joins TRBV5-1 to TRBJ2-2, with D perhaps TRBD2 (5 bases). The receptor was derived from a woman older than 75 with active or convalescent COVID-19. Specimen: peripheral blood. CDR3 DNA sequence: TGCGCCAGCAGCTTGACCGAGGGAGAAGGCGGGGAGCTGTTTTTT. Translated: CASSLTEGEGGELFF. The full variable domain, completed using reference TRBV5-1 and TRBJ2-2, is KAGVTQTPRYLIKTRGQQVTLSCSPISGHRSVSWYQQTPGQGLQFLFEYFSETQRNKGNFPGRFSGRQFSNSRSEMNVSTLELGDSALYLCASSLTEGEGGELFFGEGSRLTVL.